The T cell receptor beta chain described here comes from a study of T cells in localized non-small cell lung cancer. Method: immunoSEQ multiplex PCR; TCRdb's copy keeps in-frame clones and lacks some. This sample has approximately 81,000 clones, with 88% found just once. The CDR3 extends over 13 amino acids. Germline assignment: CDR1 MGHDK and CDR2 SYGVNS. The ends were cut back, 4 bases at V and 1 base at J, with 7 bases in the middle. The genes are TRBV25-1 and TRBJ1-1, with D possibly TRBD1 on 5 matching bases. This sequence originates from a woman aged 35-75 years with stage I squamous cell lung carcinoma. The specimen comprised peripheral blood, sampled before any cancer treatment. The CDR3 loop is CASSATGNTEAFF. CDR3 DNA sequence: TGTGCCAGCAGTGCAACAGGGAACACTGAAGCTTTCTTT.